The clone carrying this TCR beta chain was seen many times. Through a sample-barcoded 5' primer and a J-beta primer mix, a second PCR was run for 7 to 11 cycles. Each cDNA molecule was tagged by a template-switch adaptor with 12 random nucleotides. Via MiXCR, TCRdb re-called the 5' RACE reads, giving one row per CDR3 protein. The sample carries roughly 410,000 distinct CDR3 sequences, approximately 51% recorded once. The source of the sample is a study of blood T cells in healthy people across ages. Per the germline V gene, CDR1 is DFQATT and CDR2 is SNEGSKA (reference sequence). The CDR3 sequence is 11 residues long. Trimming stripped 3 bases from V and 5 bases from J, with 7 bases between.

The chain uses TRBV20-1 and TRBJ2-5; D unresolved. Sequencing was carried out using blood. The origin of this receptor is a man aged 60 to 69 in good health. The CDR3: CSARIGETQYF. DNA for the CDR3: TGCAGTGCTAGGATTGGTGAGACCCAGTACTTC.